The rows below give T cell receptor beta chains drawn from one sample of a study of cytomegalovirus exposure and HLA in healthy donors. The assay was immunoSEQ multiplex PCR, and TCRdb's table has in-frame clones only and misses some. The sample carries approximately 110,000 clones, roughly 74% recorded once. The sequencing sample was made of PBMCs. These receptors were obtained from a woman aged 45-65 years in good health and CMV-seropositive. Both conserved end residues are part of each CDR3. D genes are given only for firm matches. Not every row has a clone size; where given, it reads once, few, many or a size class.

v_call	j_call	clone_size	d_call	cdr3_nt	cdr3_aa
TRBV19	TRBJ1-5	few	.	TGTGCCAGTAGAAGAGGACTGATTAGCAATCAGCCCCAGCATTTT	CASRRGLISNQPQHF
TRBV13	TRBJ2-2	once	.	TGTGCCAGCAGCTATAGTGCCGGGGAGCTGTTTTTT	CASSYSAGELFF
TRBV7-9	TRBJ2-3	.	TRBD2	TGTGCCAGCAGCCCTATACCGGGACTAGGCGCGCAGTATTTT	CASSPIPGLGAQYF
TRBV28	TRBJ1-2	.	TRBD1	TGTGCCAGCAGTTTAGGGGACAGGGGGCGCCAAGGCTACACCTTC	CASSLGDRGRQGYTF
TRBV28	TRBJ1-4	.	.	TGTGCCAGCAGTACAGCCGCAACTAATGAAAAACTGTTTTTT	CASSTAATNEKLFF
TRBV6-5	TRBJ2-3	.	.	TGTGCCAGCACTAGCGAGGTCACAGATACGCAGTATTTT	CASTSEVTDTQYF
TRBV5-1	TRBJ2-7	.	TRBD1	TGCGCCAGCAGCCTGACAGGGACGACCTACGAGCAGTACTTC	CASSLTGTTYEQYF
TRBV11-2	TRBJ2-5	once	TRBD2	TGTGCCAGCAGCTTAGTAGGTAGCGGGAGGCAAGAGACCCAGTACTTC	CASSLVGSGRQETQYF
TRBV29-1	TRBJ2-2	few	.	TGCAGCGTTGACGCAGTCACCGGGGAGCTGTTTTTT	CSVDAVTGELFF
TRBV2	TRBJ2-7	.	.	TGTGCCAGCAATACGGGTCCCTACGAGCAGTACTTC	CASNTGPYEQYF
TRBV6-5	TRBJ1-5	.	.	TGTGCCAGCAGGTCTTCCTATAATCAGCCCCAGCATTTT	CASRSSYNQPQHF
TRBV2	TRBJ2-1	.	TRBD1	TGTGCCAGCAGGGGACAGGGGGGCGCCTACAATGAGCAGTTCTTC	CASRGQGGAYNEQFF
TRBV28	TRBJ1-5	few	.	TGTGCCAGCAGTACACAGGTAGGAAATCAGCCCCAGCATTTT	CASSTQVGNQPQHF
TRBV5-8	TRBJ1-1	once	.	TGTGCCAGCAGCTTGTTGTTAGAAACTTTCTTT	CASSLLLETFF
TRBV9	TRBJ1-6	few	.	TGTGCCAGCAGCGTAGGGGAGGGCAGAACTTCACCCCTCCACTTT	CASSVGEGRTSPLHF
TRBV5-4	TRBJ2-7	.	TRBD1	TGTGCCAGCAGCTATGACAGGGGATACGAGCAGTACTTC	CASSYDRGYEQYF
TRBV18	TRBJ1-4	few	.	TGTGCCAGCTCACCTGTCGTACGCGGGCTCGATGAAAAACTGTTTTTT	CASSPVVRGLDEKLFF